The rows below give T cell receptor beta chains drawn from one sample of a study of T cells in tumors after PD-1 blockade. Sequenced by immunoSEQ multiplex PCR; TCRdb stores in-frame clones only, minus some. The sample contains around 25,000 clones, over 80% of which appear only once. The sequencing used PBMCs, collected after anti-PD-1 treatment. All receptors derive from a human donor with basal cell carcinoma. Each CDR3 is given with its conserved first and last residue. The D gene is left open where the match is weak. The size entry is marked missing in some rows and otherwise reads once, few, many or a size class.

v_gene: TRBV27
j_gene: TRBJ2-3
d_gene: NA
abundance: NA
CDR3aa: CASSWNAGLTTDTQYF
CDR3nt: TGTGCCAGCAGTTGGAACGCAGGACTGACCACAGATACGCAGTATTTT

v_gene: TRBV7-2
j_gene: TRBJ2-7
d_gene: NA
abundance: NA
CDR3aa: CASSLFGTSSSYEQYF
CDR3nt: TGTGCCAGCAGCTTGTTCGGGACATCGAGCTCCTACGAGCAGTACTTC

v_gene: TRBV5-6
j_gene: TRBJ2-3
d_gene: TRBD1
abundance: NA
CDR3aa: CASSPGTGFTDTQYF
CDR3nt: TGTGCCAGCAGCCCAGGGACAGGGTTCACAGATACGCAGTATTTT

v_gene: TRBV5-6
j_gene: TRBJ1-5
d_gene: NA
abundance: NA
CDR3aa: CASSSLAAQHNQPQHF
CDR3nt: TGTGCCAGCAGCTCCCTGGCGGCCCAACATAATCAGCCCCAGCATTTT

v_gene: TRBV7-3
j_gene: TRBJ2-7
d_gene: NA
abundance: NA
CDR3aa: CASSPRPDTEQYF
CDR3nt: TGTGCCAGCAGCCCCCGACCGGACACCGAGCAGTACTTC

v_gene: TRBV6-6
j_gene: TRBJ2-2
d_gene: TRBD2
abundance: NA
CDR3aa: CASSQAGGRIF
CDR3nt: TGTGCCAGCAGCCAAGCGGGGGGTAGGATTTTT

v_gene: TRBV19
j_gene: TRBJ1-1
d_gene: TRBD1
abundance: few
CDR3aa: CASSIQDRGNTEAFF
CDR3nt: TGTGCCAGTAGTATCCAAGACAGGGGGAACACTGAAGCTTTCTTT

v_gene: TRBV6-5
j_gene: TRBJ1-6
d_gene: TRBD1
abundance: NA
CDR3aa: CASSLGQGNSPLHF
CDR3nt: TGTGCCAGCAGCCTCGGACAGGGTAATTCACCCCTCCACTTT

v_gene: TRBV27
j_gene: TRBJ2-2
d_gene: NA
abundance: NA
CDR3aa: CASSLTEVTGELFF
CDR3nt: TGTGCCAGCAGTTTGACTGAAGTCACCGGGGAGCTGTTTTTT

v_gene: TRBV4-1
j_gene: TRBJ1-2
d_gene: TRBD1
abundance: NA
CDR3aa: CASSRDSGQGQGYGYTF
CDR3nt: TGCGCCAGCAGCCGAGACTCGGGACAGGGGCAGGGCTATGGCTACACCTTC

v_gene: TRBV30
j_gene: TRBJ1-1
d_gene: NA
abundance: NA
CDR3aa: CACGSDRRTEAFF
CDR3nt: TGTGCCTGTGGATCCGACAGAAGGACTGAAGCTTTCTTT

v_gene: TRBV6-1
j_gene: TRBJ1-6
d_gene: NA
abundance: NA
CDR3aa: CASSEKRQEFSYNSPLHF
CDR3nt: TGTGCCAGCAGTGAAAAGAGACAGGAGTTCTCCTATAATTCACCCCTCCACTTT

v_gene: TRBV9
j_gene: TRBJ2-6
d_gene: NA
abundance: NA
CDR3aa: CASSPEPGYRTSGANVLTF
CDR3nt: TGTGCCAGCAGCCCGGAACCAGGGTACCGAACCTCTGGGGCCAACGTCCTGACTTTC

v_gene: TRBV6-1
j_gene: TRBJ2-2
d_gene: NA
abundance: NA
CDR3aa: CASSERGTRSGELFF
CDR3nt: TGTGCCAGCAGTGAGAGGGGGACGAGGTCCGGGGAGCTGTTTTTT

v_gene: TRBV6-2/TRBV6-3
j_gene: TRBJ2-2
d_gene: NA
abundance: NA
CDR3aa: CASSRQGGTGELFF
CDR3nt: TGTGCCAGCAGTAGACAGGGAGGCACCGGGGAGCTGTTTTTT

v_gene: TRBV29-1
j_gene: TRBJ2-3
d_gene: TRBD1
abundance: NA
CDR3aa: CSVEGGQGASDTQYF
CDR3nt: TGCAGCGTTGAAGGGGGCCAGGGGGCCTCAGATACGCAGTATTTT

v_gene: TRBV6-5
j_gene: TRBJ1-6
d_gene: NA
abundance: NA
CDR3aa: CASSSGRVANSPLHF
CDR3nt: TGTGCCAGCAGCTCTGGCAGGGTAGCTAATTCACCCCTCCACTTT

v_gene: TRBV9
j_gene: TRBJ1-2
d_gene: NA
abundance: NA
CDR3aa: CASSVAQGNYYGYTF
CDR3nt: TGTGCCAGCAGCGTAGCCCAGGGGAACTACTATGGCTACACCTTC

v_gene: TRBV2
j_gene: TRBJ1-1
d_gene: NA
abundance: NA
CDR3aa: CASRRTESPTEAFF
CDR3nt: TGTGCCAGCAGAAGGACAGAATCTCCCACTGAAGCTTTCTTT

v_gene: TRBV4-1
j_gene: TRBJ2-7
d_gene: NA
abundance: few
CDR3aa: CASSQHRASGSYEQYF
CDR3nt: TGCGCCAGCAGCCAACACCGGGCCTCGGGCTCCTACGAGCAGTACTTC

v_gene: TRBV18
j_gene: TRBJ1-5
d_gene: NA
abundance: NA
CDR3aa: CASSREGGNQPQHF
CDR3nt: TGTGCCAGCTCACGTGAGGGGGGGAATCAGCCCCAGCATTTT

v_gene: TRBV10-2
j_gene: TRBJ1-6
d_gene: NA
abundance: NA
CDR3aa: CASSESAGNSPLHF
CDR3nt: TGCGCCAGCAGTGAGTCGGCGGGGAATTCACCCCTCCACTTT

v_gene: TRBV6-5
j_gene: TRBJ2-1
d_gene: NA
abundance: NA
CDR3aa: CASSYSGINEQFF
CDR3nt: TGTGCCAGCAGTTACTCGGGCATCAATGAGCAGTTCTTC

v_gene: TRBV5-1
j_gene: TRBJ2-5
d_gene: TRBD2
abundance: NA
CDR3aa: CASSFVVAGGTGTQYF
CDR3nt: TGCGCCAGCAGCTTCGTAGTAGCGGGGGGTACAGGGACCCAGTACTTC

v_gene: TRBV7-8
j_gene: TRBJ1-6
d_gene: TRBD1
abundance: NA
CDR3aa: CASSFRQGSGSYNSPLHF
CDR3nt: TGTGCCAGCAGCTTCCGACAGGGGAGCGGCTCCTATAATTCACCCCTCCACTTT

v_gene: TRBV18
j_gene: TRBJ1-5
d_gene: NA
abundance: NA
CDR3aa: CASSPIRENQPQHF
CDR3nt: TGTGCCAGCTCACCAATCAGGGAAAATCAGCCCCAGCATTTT

v_gene: TRBV3-1/TRBV3-2
j_gene: TRBJ1-1
d_gene: NA
abundance: once
CDR3aa: CASNSYTNPNTEAFF
CDR3nt: TGTGCCAGCAATAGTTACACAAACCCGAACACTGAAGCTTTCTTT

v_gene: TRBV5-5
j_gene: TRBJ2-3
d_gene: TRBD2
abundance: NA
CDR3aa: CASSLVGSGRADTQYF
CDR3nt: TGTGCCAGCAGCTTGGTGGGTAGCGGGAGGGCAGATACGCAGTATTTT

v_gene: TRBV7-9
j_gene: TRBJ2-1
d_gene: TRBD1
abundance: NA
CDR3aa: CASSSLTGAPSYNEQFF
CDR3nt: TGTGCCAGCAGCTCCCTTACAGGGGCCCCTTCCTACAATGAGCAGTTCTTC

v_gene: TRBV18
j_gene: TRBJ2-5
d_gene: TRBD1
abundance: NA
CDR3aa: CASSEDRGHETQYF
CDR3nt: TGTGCCAGCTCAGAGGACAGGGGGCATGAGACCCAGTACTTC

v_gene: TRBV11-3
j_gene: TRBJ2-2
d_gene: TRBD1
abundance: NA
CDR3aa: CASSLDSIWDREAGELFF
CDR3nt: TGTGCCAGCAGCTTAGATTCAATTTGGGACAGGGAGGCCGGGGAGCTGTTTTTT

v_gene: TRBV7-8
j_gene: TRBJ2-5
d_gene: NA
abundance: NA
CDR3aa: CASSRRERGETQYF
CDR3nt: TGTGCCAGCAGCCGGAGGGAGAGGGGAGAGACCCAGTACTTC

v_gene: TRBV29-1
j_gene: TRBJ1-2
d_gene: NA
abundance: NA
CDR3aa: CSVAVQGKSGYTF
CDR3nt: TGCAGCGTTGCCGTTCAGGGGAAGAGCGGCTACACCTTC

v_gene: TRBV29-1
j_gene: TRBJ2-5
d_gene: NA
abundance: NA
CDR3aa: CSVPVAVQETQYF
CDR3nt: TGCAGCGTCCCGGTCGCGGTCCAAGAGACCCAGTACTTC

v_gene: TRBV6-5
j_gene: TRBJ1-5
d_gene: NA
abundance: NA
CDR3aa: CASILHRDGNQPQHF
CDR3nt: TGTGCCAGCATATTGCACAGGGACGGCAATCAGCCCCAGCATTTT

v_gene: TRBV9
j_gene: TRBJ2-7
d_gene: NA
abundance: once
CDR3aa: CASSVGAVSYEQYF
CDR3nt: TGTGCCAGCAGCGTAGGGGCAGTCTCCTACGAGCAGTACTTC

v_gene: TRBV14
j_gene: TRBJ2-5
d_gene: NA
abundance: NA
CDR3aa: CASSQEKGTQYF
CDR3nt: TGTGCCAGCAGCCAAGAAAAAGGGACCCAGTACTTC

v_gene: TRBV5-6
j_gene: TRBJ2-3
d_gene: NA
abundance: NA
CDR3aa: CASSLAPSRGTQYF
CDR3nt: TGTGCCAGCAGCTTGGCACCCTCCAGAGGTACGCAGTATTTT

v_gene: TRBV2
j_gene: TRBJ2-1
d_gene: NA
abundance: NA
CDR3aa: CASSEATTRDEQFF
CDR3nt: TGTGCCAGCAGTGAAGCAACGACACGGGATGAGCAGTTCTTC

v_gene: TRBV19
j_gene: TRBJ1-4
d_gene: NA
abundance: NA
CDR3aa: CASSTPRGIEEKLFF
CDR3nt: TGTGCCAGTAGTACGCCCCGGGGGATTGAAGAAAAACTGTTTTTT